The 8 T cell receptor beta chains listed next were all sequenced from one sample in a study of T cells in Graves' hyperthyroidism and ophthalmopathy. Amplified TCR beta CDR3 regions came from RNA transcripts. In the first-round RT-PCR of the TCR CDR3, the HTBI primer set was used. TCRdb reanalysed the multiplex PCR reads using MiXCR and keeps one entry per CDR3 protein. The data hold about 400,000 distinct CDR3 sequences, with about a sixth observed a single time. The sequencing input was blood. These receptors were taken from a woman aged 18-29 years with Graves' hyperthyroidism.

The gene calls are TRBV19 and TRBJ2-7; D could derive from TRBD1 or TRBD2 (5 bases each). The V end lost 7 bases, the J end lost 1 base, and 14 bases lay between the germline ends. Germline loops: CDR1 LNHDA, CDR2 SQIVND (reference sequence). The length of the CDR3 is 14 residues. The CDR3 DNA sequence: TGTGCCAGTACCAGTGGGACGGAGTCCTACGAGCAGTACTTC. Translated: CASTSGTESYEQYF.

This clonotype turned up a few times. The chain links TRBV27 to TRBJ2-7; TRBD2 aligns across 7 bases. The trim removed 8 bases at V and 0 bases at J, leaving 7 bases unmatched. Germline V gene sequence: CDR1 MNHEY, CDR2 SMNVEV (reference sequence). CDR3 length equals 14 residues. The CDR3 sequence is CASSFGRASYEQYF. CDR3 bases: TGTGCCAGCTCCTTTGGGAGGGCCTCCTACGAGCAGTACTTC.

The chain is built from TRBV7-9 and TRBJ1-6; 7 bases map to TRBD1. V lost 1 base, J lost 6 bases, and 9 bases stayed unmatched. Germline CDR1 is SEHNR and CDR2 is FQNEAQ (reference sequence). The CDR3 has 17 residues. The CDR3 coding sequence is TGTGCCAGCAGCTTAGGGGCAGGGGGTAAACTTAATTCACCCCTCCACTTT. It codes for CASSLGAGGKLNSPLHF.

This clonotype was detected a few times. The chain employs TRBV2 and TRBJ2-3; TRBD2 aligns across 8 bases. CDR3 length: 17 amino acids. The germline CDR1 and CDR2 sequences are SNHLY and FYNNEI. V lost 8 bases to trimming and J lost 4 bases; unmatched junction nucleotides: 17. The CDR3 protein is CASPQGVASGFPDTQYF. Here the CDR3 DNA reads TGTGCCAGCCCTCAGGGAGTGGCTAGCGGGTTTCCAGATACGCAGTATTTT.

This chain joins TRBV12-3 or TRBV12-4 and TRBJ2-7; 16 nucleotides match TRBD2. The CDR3 has 16 amino acids. The junction had 7 bases not matched to a gene; V was cut back by 7 bases and J by 4 bases. CDR3 residues: CASTAGLAGGLYEQYF. In DNA, the CDR3 is TGTGCCAGCACCGCGGGACTAGCGGGGGGGCTGTACGAGCAGTACTTC.

This clonotype was observed many times. This rearrangement joins TRBV2 to TRBJ2-2; unclear D gene. Germline CDR1 SNHLY, CDR2 FYNNEI. V lost 0 bases and J 2 bases, leaving 4 bases between the germline ends. The length of the CDR3 is 14 residues. The CDR3 region is CASSEARNTGELFF. CDR3 DNA sequence: TGTGCCAGCAGTGAAGCGCGAAACACCGGGGAGCTGTTTTTT.

This clonotype was seen many times. CDR3 in DNA: TGCGCCAGCAGCTCGCGGCCGGGGTCAAACTATGGCTACACCTTC. Translated, it gives CASSSRPGSNYGYTF. This sequence joins TRBV5-1 and TRBJ1-2; D remains unclear. The CDR3 length is 15 residues. Deletions cut 3 bases from V and 2 bases from J, with 14 bases between. Germline V gives CDR1 SGHRS, CDR2 YFSETQ. Filled out from reference TRBV5-1 and TRBJ1-2, the complete variable domain reads KAGVTQTPRYLIKTRGQQVTLSCSPISGHRSVSWYQQTPGQGLQFLFEYFSETQRNKGNFPGRFSGRQFSNSRSEMNVSTLELGDSALYLCASSSRPGSNYGYTFGSGTRLTVV.

This clonotype was picked up many times. The J gene is TRBJ1-5, the V gene TRBV11-2; possibly TRBD1 for D (5 bases). The V and J ends lost 2 bases and 0 bases respectively, with 14 bases between them. The CDR3 is 17 residues long. CDR1 is SGHAT and CDR2 is FQNNGV in the germline V gene. The CDR3 region is CASSLIPGRYSNQPQHF. The CDR3 nucleotides read TGTGCCAGCAGCTTAATACCGGGACGGTATAGCAATCAGCCCCAGCATTTT. Full variable domain (outside the CDR3, taken from reference TRBV11-2 and TRBJ1-5): EAGVAQSPRYKIIEKRQSVAFWCNPISGHATLYWYQQILGQGPKLLIQFQNNGVVDDSQLPKDRFSAERLKGVDSTLKIQPAKLEDSAVYLCASSLIPGRYSNQPQHFGDGTRLSIL.